The 30 T cell receptor beta chains below were found in one sample sequenced in a study of blood T cell repertoires in COVID-19. The method was immunoSEQ multiplex PCR; TCRdb's version includes in-frame clones alone and lacks a portion of them. The table shows 150,000 to 200,000 clones, with 80% to 85% occurring only once. What was sequenced was PBMCs or T cells enriched from blood (not recorded which). The receptor source for this set is a woman aged 55 to 70 who had recovered from COVID-19.

The rearrangement joins TRBV25-1 to TRBJ1-4; TRBD1 is a possible D gene (6 bases). Germline lookup yields CDR1 MGHDK and CDR2 SYGVNS. The CDR3 has 12 residues. The germline V and J ends were trimmed by 7 bases and 5 bases, with 8 bases remaining between them. The CDR3 region has the DNA TGTGCCAGCACCAGGGGCAATGAAAAACTGTTTTTT. It encodes CASTRGNEKLFF. Looking up the rest from reference TRBV25-1 and TRBJ1-4 gives the full variable domain: EADIYQTPRYLVIGTGKKITLECSQTMGHDKMYWYQQDPGMELHLIHYSYGVNSTEKGDLSSESTVSRIRTEHFPLTLESARPSHTSQYLCASTRGNEKLFFGSGTQLSVL.

The chain joins TRBV30 to TRBJ2-7, with 7 bases identical to TRBD1. The V gene's germline CDR1 is GTSNPN and CDR2 SVGIG (reference sequence). The CDR3 has 23 residues. J was trimmed by 0 bases and V by 3 bases; bases with no gene match: 32. The CDR3 region is CAWRSYGAADSPRDSDTSYEQYF. The CDR3 DNA reads as TGTGCCTGGAGGTCGTATGGGGCCGCCGATTCGCCCCGGGACAGCGATACCTCCTACGAGCAGTACTTC.

The chain has TRBV4-1 and TRBJ1-2, with D perhaps matching TRBD1 (6 bases). Per the germline V gene, CDR1 is MGHRA and CDR2 is YSYEKL. The CDR3 totals 19 residues. V lost 4 bases, J lost 0 bases, and 24 bases lay in between. The CDR3 DNA sequence: TGCGCCAGCAGCCCCTCCTGGGGGCAGTCTATAATTGCTAACTATGGCTACACCTTC. Translated: CASSPSWGQSIIANYGYTF.

This clone turned up a few times. V usage is TRBV2 and J usage is TRBJ1-1, with D perhaps matching TRBD1 (6 bases). Trimming stripped 6 bases from V and 0 bases from J, with 14 bases between. This CDR3 is 15 amino acids long. The germline gives CDR1 SNHLY, CDR2 FYNNEI. The CDR3 sequence: CASRETGQLNTEAFF. The DNA for the CDR3 is TGTGCCAGCAGAGAAACCGGACAGCTGAACACTGAAGCTTTCTTT. The complete variable domain, with remaining parts taken from reference TRBV2 and TRBJ1-1, reads EPEVTQTPSHQVTQMGQEVILRCVPISNHLYFYWYRQILGQKVEFLVSFYNNEISEKSEIFDDQFSVERPDGSNFTLKIRSTKLEDSAMYFCASRETGQLNTEAFFGQGTRLTVV.

The CDR3 nucleotides are TGCAGCGTGACAGTGAACACTGAAGCTTTCTTT. It translates to CSVTVNTEAFF. The genes are TRBV29-1 and TRBJ1-1; a possible D gene is TRBD1 (5 bases). Between the trimmed V and J ends, which lost 6 bases and 0 bases, there was a span of 5 bases. From germline, CDR1 is SQVTM and CDR2 ANQGSEA. This CDR3 contains 11 residues.

This chain connects TRBV5-1 to TRBJ1-2, with a weak D call TRBD1 (5 bases). Per germline, CDR1 SGHRS and CDR2 YFSETQ. V gave up 3 bases and J gave up 4 bases, with 10 bases separating them. CDR3 length: 13 residues. This CDR3 is CASSSDIFYGYTF. The CDR3 DNA reads TGCGCCAGCAGCTCGGACATCTTCTATGGCTACACCTTC.

The chain combines TRBV5-1 with TRBJ2-7, with 7 nucleotides matching TRBD1. The germline gives CDR1 SGHRS, CDR2 YFSETQ. After removal of 4 bases from V and 2 bases from J, the junction contained 6 bases not matched to a gene. This CDR3 comprises 14 residues. The CDR3 reads CASSTGQETYEQYF. The CDR3 bases are TGCGCCAGCAGCACCGGACAGGAAACCTACGAGCAGTACTTC.

The gene calls are TRBV9 and TRBJ2-5; 7 bases are a match to TRBD2. The trim removed 0 bases at V and 2 bases at J, leaving 7 bases unmatched. CDR3 size: 16 residues. CDR1 and CDR2 (germline): SGDLS, YYNGEE. The CDR3 here is CASSVGSSGAQETQYF. For the CDR3, the DNA is TGTGCCAGCAGCGTAGGGTCTAGCGGTGCTCAAGAGACCCAGTACTTC.

This chain joins TRBV6-5 and TRBJ2-7; D not certain. Germline V gene lookup returns CDR1 MNHEY and CDR2 SVGAGI. This CDR3 region has 14 residues. The ends were cut back, 5 bases at V and 0 bases at J, with 11 bases in the middle. The CDR3 bases are TGTGCCAGCAGTCTGGCGGATAGCTCCTACGAGCAGTACTTC. Amino acid sequence: CASSLADSSYEQYF.

With regard to this clone: Mismatch with germline at one junction end may stem from a read error. This chain's CDR3 is CASSSARVLLF. In nucleotides, the CDR3 is TGTGCCAGCAGTTCGGCCAGGGTATTACTCTTC. The chain employs TRBV6-5 and TRBJ2-1; tentatively, D is TRBD1 (5 bases). The CDR3 runs to 11 residues. CDR1 and CDR2 from the germline V gene are MNHEY and SVGAGI.

V and J are TRBV5-5 and TRBJ1-5; tentatively, D is TRBD1 (5 bases). Germline CDR1 and CDR2: SGHKS and YYEKEE (reference sequence). The CDR3 totals 14 residues. The V gene lost 0 bases and the J gene lost 6 bases, with 10 bases spanning the gap. This CDR3 reads CASSLAQGTQPQHF. In DNA form, the CDR3 reads TGTGCCAGCAGCTTGGCCCAGGGAACTCAGCCCCAGCATTTT.

The V gene is TRBV5-1, the J gene TRBJ2-2; TRBD1 might be the D (5 bases). Germline lookup yields CDR1 SGHRS and CDR2 YFSETQ. The V end was cut by 4 bases, the J end by 0 bases, with 19 bases between. This CDR3 contains 18 residues. CDR3 protein: CASSLRGGLFSNTGELFF. In DNA, the CDR3 is TGCGCCAGCAGCCTAAGGGGTGGCCTATTTTCGAACACCGGGGAGCTGTTTTTT.

The CDR3 DNA reads TGTGCCAGTAGTATAGATGTGACAGTCCCCGGCTACACCTTC. It translates to CASSIDVTVPGYTF. The V and J genes are TRBV19 and TRBJ1-2; the D gene is possibly TRBD1 (5 bases). This CDR3 has 14 residues. The V end was cut by 0 bases, the J end by 8 bases, with 13 bases between. Per germline, CDR1 LNHDA and CDR2 SQIVND (reference sequence).

The J gene is TRBJ2-3, the V gene TRBV6-1; D might be TRBD1 (6 bases). The CDR3 loop spans 14 amino acids. Trimming pared 2 bases from V and 6 bases from J, leaving 12 bases between. CDR1 MNHNS and CDR2 SASEGT come from the germline V gene. CDR3 coding DNA: TGTGCCAGCAGTGAATTTGGGGGCGGGGATACGCAGTATTTT. As protein: CASSEFGGGDTQYF.

J is TRBJ2-2 and V is TRBV6-6; 12 nucleotides align to TRBD2. The junction had 7 bases not matched to a gene; V was cut back by 5 bases and J by 3 bases. The CDR3 runs 17 residues. Germline assignment: CDR1 MNHNY and CDR2 SVGAGI (reference sequence). The CDR3 DNA is TGTGCCAGCAGTCCTGGACTAGCGGGACGTCACACCGGGGAGCTGTTTTTT. The encoded protein is CASSPGLAGRHTGELFF.

The CDR3 loop is CASSSETSSYNEQFF. DNA for the CDR3: TGTGCCAGCAGTAGTGAAACAAGCTCCTACAATGAGCAGTTCTTC. This sequence joins TRBV28 and TRBJ2-1; no definite D call. Per the germline V gene, CDR1 is MDHEN and CDR2 is SYDVKM. There are 15 residues in the CDR3. V was trimmed by 5 bases and J by 0 bases, leaving 11 bases between them.

The genes are TRBV5-1 and TRBJ2-1, with 8 positions matching TRBD2. Losses at the gene ends were 0 bases for V and 1 base for J; bases not matched to a gene: 3. This CDR3 contains 16 residues. Germline V CDR1 and CDR2: SGHRS, YFSETQ. The CDR3 DNA reads as TGCGCCAGCAGCTTGGGGCCTAGCGGGTCCTACAATGAGCAGTTCTTC. Translated: CASSLGPSGSYNEQFF.

The chain is built from TRBV5-6 and TRBJ1-2; 7 bases agree with TRBD1. Germline V gene lookup returns CDR1 SGHDT and CDR2 YYEEEE. The V and J ends lost 0 bases and 0 bases, in that order; junction bases with no gene match: 2. The CDR3 is made up of 15 amino acids. The CDR3 region is CASSLAGTANYGYTF. As DNA, the CDR3 is TGTGCCAGCAGCTTGGCGGGGACAGCTAACTATGGCTACACCTTC.

This clone was observed a handful of times. This sample also contains other DNA sequences that code for the same CDR3. The chain couples TRBV6-5 to TRBJ2-7, with no clear D. The CDR3 runs 14 residues. Trimming stripped 4 bases from V and 0 bases from J, with 10 bases between. Germline CDR1 MNHEY, CDR2 SVGAGI. The CDR3 coding sequence is TGTGCCAGCAGTTTAGACCGGAGCTCCTACGAGCAGTACTTC. Its protein is CASSLDRSSYEQYF.

The chain links TRBV6-5 to TRBJ2-1, with 8 bases lining up with TRBD1. Losses at the gene ends were 6 bases for V and 15 bases for J; bases not matched to a gene: 7. Germline values: CDR1 MNHEY, CDR2 SVGAGI. This CDR3 comprises 11 residues. CDR3 sequence reads: CASRQDRGLFF. The CDR3 DNA sequence: TGTGCCAGCAGGCAAGACAGGGGTCTGTTCTTC.

On this clone: This sample also contains other DNA sequences that code for the same CDR3. V usage is TRBV5-1 and J usage is TRBJ1-6; a possible D gene is TRBD1 (5 bases). The length of the CDR3 is 14 residues. V shed 0 bases and J shed 9 bases, with 10 bases lying between them. Germline loops: CDR1 SGHRS, CDR2 YFSETQ. The DNA of the CDR3 is TGCGCCAGCAGCTTGGCAGGGCGGGGTTCACCCCTCCACTTT. Translating gives CASSLAGRGSPLHF.

The chain is built from TRBV30 and TRBJ2-7, with 11 bases aligning to TRBD2. Germline loops: CDR1 GTSNPN, CDR2 SVGIG (reference sequence). This CDR3 has 14 residues. Losses at the gene ends were 0 bases for V and 8 bases for J; bases not matched to a gene: 6. CDR3 loop: CAWSVLAGVGKQYF. The CDR3 DNA reads TGTGCCTGGAGTGTACTAGCGGGAGTGGGTAAGCAGTACTTC.

V is TRBV5-1 and J is TRBJ2-3; D is undetermined. The CDR3 runs 15 residues. The germline gives CDR1 SGHRS, CDR2 YFSETQ. Trimming shortened V by 5 bases and J by 0 bases, and 13 bases separated the two germline ends. This CDR3 is CASRDIGQSTDTQYF. The CDR3 nucleotides are TGCGCCAGCAGGGATATTGGGCAGAGCACAGATACGCAGTATTTT.

V and J are TRBV2 and TRBJ1-1; possible D gene TRBD1, 6 bases. Germline V lookup: CDR1 SNHLY, CDR2 FYNNEI. The V gene lost 6 bases and the J gene lost 4 bases, with 18 bases spanning the gap. The CDR3 covers 15 residues. CDR3 in DNA: TGTGCCAGCAGCCAACAGGGTTCCCGGGGCACTGAAGCTTTCTTT. Its translation is CASSQQGSRGTEAFF.

The CDR3 spells CASRAGSYGYTF. CDR3 nucleotides: TGTGCCAGCAGAGCTGGTAGCTATGGCTACACCTTC. The gene calls are TRBV7-9 and TRBJ1-2; D gene uncertain. CDR1 and CDR2 from the germline V gene are SEHNR and FQNEAQ (reference sequence). The CDR3 extends over 12 amino acids. V lost 6 bases and J 4 bases, leaving 9 bases between the germline ends.

The CDR3 sequence is CASSQQGRETQYF. In DNA form, the CDR3 reads TGTGCCAGCAGTCAACAGGGGCGGGAGACCCAGTACTTC. The rearrangement uses TRBV12-3 or TRBV12-4 and TRBJ2-5; 7 bases match TRBD1. The CDR3 is 13 amino acids. The ends lost 5 bases at V and 5 bases at J; junction bases unmatched: 5.

The rearrangement links TRBV7-2 to TRBJ2-1; a possible D gene is TRBD2 (6 bases). This CDR3 contains 14 residues. Germline V gives CDR1 SGHTA, CDR2 FQGNSA. Trimming took 4 bases from V and 1 from J, leaving 8 bases between them. The CDR3 is CASSSRGSYNEQFF. The CDR3, as DNA: TGTGCCAGCAGCTCCCGGGGGTCCTACAATGAGCAGTTCTTC.

This chain joins TRBV27 and TRBJ2-7; TRBD2 aligns across 9 bases. Germline values: CDR1 MNHEY, CDR2 SMNVEV (reference sequence). V lost 5 bases to trimming and J lost 1 base; unmatched junction nucleotides: 6. This CDR3 contains 15 residues. The CDR3 nucleotides read TGTGCCAGCAGTACCAGACTAGCGGCTTCCTACGAGCAGTACTTC. Protein product: CASSTRLAASYEQYF.

This sequence joins TRBV19 and TRBJ2-2; TRBD1 agrees at 9 bases. This CDR3 is built from 15 residues. The V and J ends lost 5 bases and 4 bases, in that order; junction bases with no gene match: 5. The germline CDR1 and CDR2 sequences are LNHDA and SQIVND (reference sequence). The DNA of the CDR3 is TGTGCCAGTAGTTCCGGGACAGGGATCACCGGGGAGCTGTTTTTT. The encoded protein is CASSSGTGITGELFF.

The rearrangement links TRBV5-1 to TRBJ1-1; D perhaps matches TRBD1 (5 bases). From germline, CDR1 is SGHRS and CDR2 YFSETQ. The CDR3 is 14 amino acids. V gave up 4 bases and J gave up 0 bases, with 10 bases separating them. The chain's CDR3 is CASSAGQMNTEAFF. CDR3 sequence (DNA): TGCGCCAGCAGCGCTGGACAAATGAACACTGAAGCTTTCTTT. The full variable domain, with the rest looked up from reference TRBV5-1 and TRBJ1-1, is KAGVTQTPRYLIKTRGQQVTLSCSPISGHRSVSWYQQTPGQGLQFLFEYFSETQRNKGNFPGRFSGRQFSNSRSEMNVSTLELGDSALYLCASSAGQMNTEAFFGQGTRLTVV.